This T cell receptor (beta chain) came from a study of T cell responses to AZD1222 COVID-19 vaccine. Overall study results and limits: Spike-wide vaccine-associated CD4 TCRs dominated at 160-218 and 743-854.

This clone appeared a single time. Its antigen remains unknown. Additional DNA sequences in this sample encode the identical CDR3. Sequencing was performed with immunoSEQ multiplex PCR; in TCRdb, only in-frame clones are kept and a portion is missing. Among about 100,000 clones listed, about nine tenths were seen once. The germline gives CDR1 SGHNT, CDR2 YYREEE (reference sequence). CDR3 size: 14 residues. V gave up 4 bases and J gave up 0 bases; unmatched junction bases: 2. This sample comprised peripheral blood, obtained on day 0 of AZD1222 vaccination. This TCR came from an adult in good health. The chain combines TRBV5-4 with TRBJ2-3, with 7 bases matching TRBD2. The CDR3 DNA is TGTGCCAGCAGCGGGGGGGGGAGCACAGATACGCAGTATTTT. Encoded protein: CASSGGGSTDTQYF.